This TCR beta chain emerged from a study of CXCR3-negative and CXCR3-positive naive CD8 T cells. The libraries of TRB cDNA were prepared using 5' RACE with UMI labels. TCRdb re-called the 5' RACE reads; every CDR3 protein appears as one record, without DNA. This specimen shows under 150,000 distinct CDR3 sequences; the ten leading clones hold around 0.37%. As concerns this clonotype: What it recognizes is unknown.

Study-level results: Naive subsets were similarly diverse, while memory CD8+ repertoires were much less diverse. For CXCR3-positive naive cells, TRB CDR3s were more hydrophobic than those of CXCR3-negative naive cells. CXCR3 expression partially decreased after cryopreservation; most assays used fresh PBMCs.

This clonotype was sampled from a human donor in good health. Some clones in this sample may be carry-over from other donors' samples. The sample was naive CXCR3+ CD8+ T cells from blood. As to subset: CD45RO-CCR7+CD27+CD95- naive CD8+ T cells expressing CXCR3 (TNR3+).

The CDR3 here is CASRVGQSQETQYF. The chain recombines TRBV7-9 with TRBJ2-5. The CDR3 loop spans 14 amino acids. Looked up from germline, CDR1 is SEHNR and CDR2 is FQNEAQ (reference sequence).